This T cell receptor beta chain was identified in a study of blood T cell repertoires in COVID-19. This clone was detected only a few times. The germline V and J ends were trimmed by 7 bases and 0 bases, with 10 bases remaining between them. Germline CDR1 LNHDA, CDR2 SQIVND (reference sequence). CDR3 size: 15 residues. Membership in each cohort depended on participant-reported clinical history. The table came from immunoSEQ multiplex PCR; TCRdb's copy has only in-frame clones and leaves some out. The table shows around 250,000 clones, with over 75% occurring only once. Source material: PBMCs or T cells enriched from blood (not recorded which). The V and J genes are TRBV19 and TRBJ2-6, with D perhaps TRBD1 (6 bases). The sequence was collected from a woman between 45 and 60 years old who had recovered from COVID-19. CDR3 DNA sequence: TGTGCCAGTAACAGGGATCTCTCTGGGGCCAACGTCCTGACTTTC. Protein: CASNRDLSGANVLTF.